These 15 T cell receptor beta chains came from one sample sequenced in a study of OX40 agonist ivuxolimab in advanced cancers. TCRdb keeps only in-frame clones here, not all; method: immunoSEQ multiplex PCR. Here the sample spans 39,000 or so clones, about 86% being singletons. The specimen comprised CD4+ or CD8+ T cells sorted from blood, sampled in a trial of the OX40 agonist ivuxolimab. These receptors all come from an adult with an advanced solid tumor such as melanoma, head and neck, liver or kidney cancer.

The chain employs TRBV5-4 and TRBJ2-5, with TRBD1 matching over 7 bases. The V gene's germline CDR1 is SGHNT and CDR2 YYREEE (reference sequence). The V gene end was trimmed by 4 bases and the J gene end by 5 bases; junction bases not matched to a gene: 11. This CDR3 region has 15 residues. In DNA form, the CDR3 reads TGTGCCAGCAGCCTCGAGACAGGGCCTAGGGAGACCCAGTACTTC. This gives the protein CASSLETGPRETQYF.

The chain employs TRBV5-1 and TRBJ1-1; D might be TRBD1 (5 bases). The length of the CDR3 is 14 residues. V was trimmed by 4 bases and J by 3 bases, leaving 13 bases between them. Germline V lookup: CDR1 SGHRS, CDR2 YFSETQ. As DNA, the CDR3 is TGCGCCAGCAGCAGCCAGGGAGGGGACACTGAAGCTTTCTTT. It is translated as CASSSQGGDTEAFF.

The gene calls are TRBV5-4 and TRBJ2-7; tentative D call: TRBD2 (7 bases). This CDR3 is 15 amino acids long. Trimming cost V 4 bases and J 5 bases, with 19 bases left between them. The germline gives CDR1 SGHNT, CDR2 YYREEE (reference sequence). The CDR3 bases are TGTGCCAGCAGCCCGGGGGGCGGGAGTATAGACGAGCAGTACTTC. This encodes CASSPGGGSIDEQYF.

This clone was seen once. The chain employs TRBV5-6 and TRBJ1-1, with TRBD1 matching 10 bases. The CDR3 has 15 residues. V shed 5 bases, J shed 7 bases, and the junction held 11 bases outside the gene matches. Per germline, CDR1 SGHDT and CDR2 YYEEEE. For the CDR3, the DNA is TGTGCCAGCAGTCAACTACAGACAGGGGGCCATGAAGCTTTCTTT. It specifies CASSQLQTGGHEAFF.

The genes are TRBV5-6 and TRBJ2-5; D possibly uses TRBD1 or TRBD2 (6 bases each). The CDR3 consists of 15 residues. The germline V and J ends were trimmed by 1 base and 5 bases, with 15 bases remaining between them. Germline V gene sequence: CDR1 SGHDT, CDR2 YYEEEE. Here the CDR3 DNA reads TGTGCCAGCAGCTTGAGCGCCGGGGGCTGGGAGACCCAGTACTTC. Protein product: CASSLSAGGWETQYF.

V usage is TRBV5-5 and J usage is TRBJ2-7; no clear D. The CDR3 totals 15 residues. The ends were cut back, 0 bases at V and 7 bases at J, with 17 bases in the middle. The germline V gene encodes CDR1 SGHKS and CDR2 YYEKEE (reference sequence). This chain's CDR3 is CASSLVPGPNPEQYF. The CDR3 DNA reads as TGTGCCAGCAGCTTGGTTCCCGGCCCAAACCCAGAGCAGTACTTC.

The chain couples TRBV2 to TRBJ2-4, with 12 bases that match TRBD2. Germline CDR1 reads SNHLY; CDR2 reads FYNNEI. The CDR3 has 14 amino acids. V shed 4 bases, J shed 8 bases, and the junction held 3 bases outside the gene matches. As DNA, the CDR3 is TGTGCCAGCAGTGGCCCTAGCGGGAGGGACATTCAGTACTTC. Encoded protein: CASSGPSGRDIQYF.

This chain uses TRBV7-3 with TRBJ2-1; perhaps TRBD2 as D (6 bases). This CDR3 contains 15 residues. CDR1 and CDR2 (germline): SGHTA, FQGTGA. The ends were cut back, 2 bases at V and 3 bases at J, with 11 bases in the middle. The DNA for the CDR3 is TGTGCCAGCAGCTTAGGAGTGACTAGCTACAATGAGCAGTTCTTC. Protein sequence: CASSLGVTSYNEQFF.

The genes are TRBV28 and TRBJ1-2; tentatively, D is TRBD1 (5 bases). Germline values: CDR1 MDHEN, CDR2 SYDVKM. Trimming pared 7 bases from V and 4 bases from J, leaving 13 bases between. The CDR3 has 13 residues. The CDR3 here is CASTLGGGYGYTF. CDR3 DNA sequence: TGTGCCAGCACCTTGGGGGGAGGCTATGGCTACACCTTC.

In nucleotides, the CDR3 is TGTGCCAGCAGTTCTCCCGACACCCCTAACTATGGCTACACCTTC. Protein sequence: CASSSPDTPNYGYTF. V and J are TRBV6-6 and TRBJ1-2; no reliable D call. V was trimmed by 4 bases and J by 0 bases, leaving 12 bases between them. The CDR3 is 15 residues long. The germline V gene encodes CDR1 MNHNY and CDR2 SVGAGI (reference sequence).

The rearrangement links TRBV19 to TRBJ1-5; the D is unclear. This CDR3 comprises 15 residues. The ends were cut back, 3 bases at V and 2 bases at J, with 11 bases in the middle. CDR1 and CDR2 (germline): LNHDA, SQIVND (reference sequence). The CDR3 region is CASSMTIGGNQPQHF. The CDR3, as DNA: TGTGCCAGTAGTATGACTATTGGAGGCAATCAGCCCCAGCATTTT. Supplemented by reference TRBV19 and TRBJ1-5, the full variable domain reads DGGITQSPKYLFRKEGQNVTLSCEQNLNHDAMYWYRQDPGQGLRLIYYSQIVNDFQKGDIAEGYSVSREKKESFPLTVTSAQKNPTAFYLCASSMTIGGNQPQHFGDGTRLSIL.

This sequence joins TRBV2 and TRBJ2-3; 9 positions agree with TRBD1. Germline V gene sequence: CDR1 SNHLY, CDR2 FYNNEI. CDR3 length: 15 amino acids. Trimming cost V 4 bases and J 5 bases; bases outside gene matches: 7. The CDR3 here is CASSGGRTGVDTQYF. In DNA form, the CDR3 reads TGTGCCAGCAGTGGAGGTCGGACAGGGGTAGATACGCAGTATTTT. Full variable domain (missing parts from reference TRBV2 and TRBJ2-3): EPEVTQTPSHQVTQMGQEVILRCVPISNHLYFYWYRQILGQKVEFLVSFYNNEISEKSEIFDDQFSVERPDGSNFTLKIRSTKLEDSAMYFCASSGGRTGVDTQYFGPGTRLTVL.

The chain recombines TRBV6-1 with TRBJ2-5, with D uncertain. Germline CDR1 reads MNHNS; CDR2 reads SASEGT. The V gene lost 6 bases and the J gene lost 2 bases, with 13 bases spanning the gap. The CDR3 covers 14 residues. In DNA, the CDR3 is TGTGCCAGCAGGACCCGGACGGAGCAAGAGACCCAGTACTTC. Translation gives CASRTRTEQETQYF.

The chain links TRBV10-3 to TRBJ1-1, with no clear D. Germline V lookup: CDR1 ENHRY, CDR2 SYGVKD. V shed 3 bases and J shed 2 bases, with 7 bases lying between them. The CDR3 has 13 amino acids. CDR3 bases: TGTGCCATCAGTGACAAGTTAAACACTGAAGCTTTCTTT. This translates into CAISDKLNTEAFF.

This clone was counted once. The chain has TRBV4-2 and TRBJ2-3, with D perhaps matching TRBD1 (5 bases). CDR3 length: 16 residues. Looked up from germline, CDR1 is LGHNA and CDR2 is YNFKEQ. V was pared by 2 bases and J by 1 base, with 13 bases between. The CDR3 DNA follows: TGTGCCAGCAGCCAAAGGGTTTGGGGCCGCACAGATACGCAGTATTTT. Protein sequence: CASSQRVWGRTDTQYF.